This T cell receptor (beta chain) was captured in a study of cytomegalovirus exposure and HLA in healthy donors. Healthy bone marrow donors formed the donor group. The CDR3 consists of 15 residues. Looked up from germline, CDR1 is SGHNT and CDR2 is YYREEE (reference sequence). Germline trimming cut 3 bases from V and 3 bases from J; bases unmatched to any gene: 4. The primer mix had 60 Vbeta and 13 Jbeta primers. Clones were read by immunoSEQ multiplex PCR, and TCRdb kept only the in-frame ones, dropping some. The sample has 100,000 to 150,000 clones, roughly 72% seen once; the top ten hold approximately 7%.

This sequence originates from a male donor in good health and CMV-seronegative. This chain connects TRBV5-4 to TRBJ2-2; 8 bases agree with TRBD1. The sequencing sample was made of PBMCs. The DNA of the CDR3 is TGTGCCAGCAGCTGGACAGGGCGGGACACCGGGGAGCTGTTTTTT. It encodes CASSWTGRDTGELFF.